These 19 T cell receptor beta chains originate from one sample sequenced in a study of blood T cell repertoires in COVID-19 (dated by TCRdb to 2018 to 2020). The library was produced with the immunoSEQ multiplex PCR assay. What TCRdb holds here is the immuneACCESS table cut down to in-frame rearrangements. Part of the clones is not present; checked against another copy, under half of the missing clones reflect an unresolved V gene, and the others are unexplained. This sample comprises tens of thousands of clones, roughly 88% of them detected only once. Together, the top ten hold roughly 5% of the sample. What was sequenced was peripheral blood. These receptors all stem from a woman older than 75 with acute or convalescent COVID-19.

The chain combines TRBV12-3 or TRBV12-4 with TRBJ2-5; D is unresolved. The CDR3 contains 13 residues. V lost 5 bases, J lost 3 bases, and 10 bases lay in between. The CDR3 loop is CASSQNTKETQYF. In nucleotides, the CDR3 is TGTGCCAGCAGTCAGAACACTAAAGAGACCCAGTACTTC.

The V gene is TRBV19, the J gene TRBJ1-5; the D gene is possibly TRBD1 (5 bases). The V end lost 1 base, the J end lost 2 bases, and 9 bases lay between the germline ends. This CDR3 has 15 residues. Germline CDR1 reads LNHDA; CDR2 reads SQIVND (reference sequence). Written as DNA, the CDR3 is TGTGCCAGTAGTATAGCAGGGTCCGGCAATCAGCCCCAGCATTTT. Encoded protein: CASSIAGSGNQPQHF.

The V call is TRBV19, the J call TRBJ2-1, with 7 bases fitting TRBD2. Germline V lookup: CDR1 LNHDA, CDR2 SQIVND (reference sequence). CDR3 length: 18 amino acids. V shed 1 base and J 0 bases; nucleotides not matched to a gene: 9. This chain's CDR3 is CASSIGGGSGSSYNEQFF. Written as DNA, the CDR3 is TGTGCCAGTAGTATAGGGGGGGGGAGCGGAAGCTCCTACAATGAGCAGTTCTTC.

The chain links TRBV25-1 to TRBJ2-7, with D perhaps matching TRBD2 (5 bases). CDR1 and CDR2 (germline): MGHDK, SYGVNS. This CDR3 is built from 15 residues. V lost 7 bases, J lost 4 bases, and 20 bases lay in between. The CDR3 loop reads CASKSQVRGPYEQYF. In DNA, the CDR3 is TGTGCCAGCAAGTCGCAGGTACGAGGGCCTTACGAGCAGTACTTC.

The chain couples TRBV29-1 to TRBJ1-1, with unresolved D. Germline CDR1 and CDR2: SQVTM and ANQGSEA. Deletions cut 4 bases from V and 0 bases from J, with 3 bases between. The CDR3 is 11 amino acids. The CDR3 loop reads CSVAVNTEAFF. In DNA form, the CDR3 reads TGCAGCGTTGCGGTGAACACTGAAGCTTTCTTT.

The DNA for the CDR3 is TGTGCCAGCCAGTTAAGACAGGGGGGAAGCCAGCCCCAGCATTTT. As protein: CASQLRQGGSQPQHF. The chain is built from TRBV6-4 and TRBJ1-5; TRBD1 agrees at 9 bases. The germline V gene encodes CDR1 MRHNA and CDR2 SNTAGT. J gave up 7 bases and V 8 bases, and 12 bases lay outside the gene matches. This CDR3 has 15 amino acids.

This clone came up a few times. The V call is TRBV14, the J call TRBJ1-1; tentatively, D is TRBD1 (5 bases). Trimming stripped 2 bases from V and 1 base from J, with 5 bases between. CDR3 size: 13 residues. CDR1 SGHDN and CDR2 FVKESK come from the germline V gene. CDR3 nucleotides: TGTGCCAGCAGCCAACAGGGGAACACTGAAGCTTTCTTT. Its translation is CASSQQGNTEAFF. Combining the CDR3 with reference TRBV14 and TRBJ1-1 gives the whole variable domain EAGVTQFPSHSVIEKGQTVTLRCDPISGHDNLYWYRRVMGKEIKFLLHFVKESKQDESGMPNNRFLAERTGGTYSTLKVQPAELEDSGVYFCASSQQGNTEAFFGQGTRLTVV.

The V and J genes are TRBV3-1 (or the pseudogene TRBV3-2) and TRBJ2-7, with TRBD2 matching over 10 bases. Germline assignment: CDR1 LGHDT and CDR2 YNNKEL (reference sequence). The CDR3 extends over 14 amino acids. J gave up 2 bases and V 7 bases, and 5 bases lay outside the gene matches. The CDR3 sequence: CASTWTSGPYEQYF. CDR3 nucleotides: TGTGCCAGCACCTGGACTAGCGGTCCCTACGAGCAGTACTTC.

The V gene is TRBV19, the J gene TRBJ1-5, with TRBD1 matching 8 bases. Germline V lookup: CDR1 LNHDA, CDR2 SQIVND (reference sequence). J was trimmed by 1 base and V by 8 bases; bases with no gene match: 10. There are 16 residues in the CDR3. The CDR3 protein is CASSNQGAQSNQPQHF. The DNA of the CDR3 is TGTGCCAGTTCCAACCAGGGGGCGCAGAGCAATCAGCCCCAGCATTTT.

The gene calls are TRBV6-5 and TRBJ2-5; TRBD1 aligns across 8 bases. This CDR3 contains 13 residues. CDR1 and CDR2 from the germline V gene are MNHEY and SVGAGI. V lost 9 bases, J lost 7 bases, and 10 bases stayed unmatched. CDR3 sequence reads: CASTRGPEGTQYF. As DNA, the CDR3 is TGTGCCAGTACCAGGGGGCCCGAGGGGACCCAGTACTTC.

The chain carries TRBV10-3 and TRBJ2-2; 10 bases line up with TRBD1. The junction had 4 bases not matched to a gene; V was cut back by 6 bases and J by 3 bases. The CDR3 has 15 residues. CDR1 is ENHRY and CDR2 is SYGVKD in the germline V gene. This CDR3 reads CAISEGQGHTGELFF. The CDR3 region has the DNA TGTGCCATCAGCGAGGGACAGGGGCACACCGGGGAGCTGTTTTTT.

This clone was detected once. The V and J genes are TRBV24-1 and TRBJ2-1, with 10 nucleotides matching TRBD2. Per germline, CDR1 KGHDR and CDR2 SFDVKD. The ends lost 4 bases at V and 4 bases at J; junction bases unmatched: 9. CDR3 size: 17 residues. For the CDR3, the DNA is TGTGCCACCAGTGAAGTACTAGCGGGACCTTTTTACAATGAGCAGTTCTTC. This gives the protein CATSEVLAGPFYNEQFF.

The chain joins TRBV5-6 to TRBJ2-7, with 10 bases identical to TRBD2. This CDR3 contains 15 residues. With V trimmed by 1 base and J by 9 bases, 10 bases remained unmatched. Per the germline V gene, CDR1 is SGHDT and CDR2 is YYEEEE. The CDR3: CASSLYSGGPPGQYF. In DNA form, the CDR3 reads TGTGCCAGCAGCTTGTATAGCGGGGGGCCTCCGGGGCAGTACTTC.

The rearrangement joins TRBV6-5 to TRBJ1-3, with D possibly being TRBD1 (6 bases). The germline gives CDR1 MNHEY, CDR2 SVGAGI. The CDR3 loop spans 13 amino acids. V dropped 5 bases and J dropped 4 bases, with 9 bases sitting between them. This CDR3 is CASSRQDGNTIYF. CDR3 DNA: TGTGCCAGCAGTCGACAGGACGGAAACACCATATATTTT.

The chain carries TRBV5-4 and TRBJ2-3, with 11 bases that match TRBD2. With V trimmed by 0 bases and J by 7 bases, 7 bases remained unmatched. The CDR3 sequence is 16 residues long. Germline V gene lookup returns CDR1 SGHNT and CDR2 YYREEE (reference sequence). The CDR3 nucleotides read TGTGCCAGCAGCTTGGAGAGTAGCGGGGGGGCCAATACGCAGTATTTT. Residues: CASSLESSGGANTQYF.

The chain recombines TRBV15 with TRBJ1-1; unclear D gene. Trimming removed 0 bases from V and 3 bases from J, with 5 bases in between. Per the germline V gene, CDR1 is LNHNV and CDR2 is YYDKDF (reference sequence). CDR3 length: 13 amino acids. The CDR3 reads CATSRDLYTEAFF. The CDR3 DNA follows: TGTGCCACCAGCAGAGATTTATACACTGAAGCTTTCTTT.

The chain carries TRBV4-1 and TRBJ2-1; D not certain. Germline V gene data show CDR1 as MGHRA and CDR2 as YSYEKL. The CDR3 covers 15 residues. The V end lost 4 bases, the J end lost 2 bases, and 12 bases lay between the germline ends. CDR3 region: CASSRPSGPYNEQFF. In nucleotides, the CDR3 is TGCGCCAGCAGCCGACCCTCTGGGCCCTACAATGAGCAGTTCTTC.

This clone was seen only once. The CDR3 coding sequence is TGTGCCAGCAGAGTGACAGGGGCCTATGGCTACACCTTC. It encodes CASRVTGAYGYTF. V and J are TRBV6-5 and TRBJ1-2; TRBD1 matches at 8 bases. The CDR3 totals 13 residues. The germline V gene encodes CDR1 MNHEY and CDR2 SVGAGI. After removal of 6 bases from V and 4 bases from J, the junction contained 4 bases not matched to a gene.

The chain couples TRBV19 to TRBJ2-3, with 12 bases that match TRBD2. Germline V gene lookup returns CDR1 LNHDA and CDR2 SQIVND (reference sequence). With 5 bases clipped from V and 1 base from J, the junction kept 4 bases outside the gene matches. This CDR3 spans 16 amino acids. CDR3 bases: TGTGCCAGTAGTTCCCGGACTAGCGGGGGCACAGATACGCAGTATTTT. It is translated as CASSSRTSGGTDTQYF.